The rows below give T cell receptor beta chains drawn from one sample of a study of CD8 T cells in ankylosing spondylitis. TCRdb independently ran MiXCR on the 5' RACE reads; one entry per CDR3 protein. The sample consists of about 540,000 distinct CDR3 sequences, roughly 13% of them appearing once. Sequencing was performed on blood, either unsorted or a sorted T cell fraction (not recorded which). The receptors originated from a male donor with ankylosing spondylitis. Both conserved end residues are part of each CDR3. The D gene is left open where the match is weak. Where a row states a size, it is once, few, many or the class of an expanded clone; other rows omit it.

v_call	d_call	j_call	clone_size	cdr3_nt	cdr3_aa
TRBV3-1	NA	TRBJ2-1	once	TGTGCCAGCAGCCAAGGACTCCTACCATACAATGAGCAGTTCTTC	CASSQGLLPYNEQFF
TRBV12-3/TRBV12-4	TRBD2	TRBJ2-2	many	TGTGCCAGCAGTAACCCGGCGGGAGGGACCGGGGAGCTGTTTTTT	CASSNPAGGTGELFF
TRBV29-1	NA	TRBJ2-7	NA	TGCAGCGTTGAAGAGGGCTTCGAGCAGTACTTC	CSVEEGFEQYF
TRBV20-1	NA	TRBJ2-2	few	TGCAGTGCTAGTCCCTTGGGGCCAACGAACACCGGGGAGCTGTTTTTT	CSASPLGPTNTGELFF
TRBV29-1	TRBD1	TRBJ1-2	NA	TGCAGCCATACAGGGGAGGAAGGCTACACCTTC	CSHTGEEGYTF
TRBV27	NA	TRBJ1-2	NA	TGTGCCAGCAGACGTGAAGACTATGGCTACACCTTC	CASRREDYGYTF
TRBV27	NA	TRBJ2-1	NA	TGTGCCAGCAGTTTATTTGGACTCATTTACAATGAGCAGTTCTTC	CASSLFGLIYNEQFF
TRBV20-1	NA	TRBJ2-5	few	TGCAGTGCTAGAGCCTGGGGTAGGACCGGTACCCAAGAGACCCAGTACTTC	CSARAWGRTGTQETQYF
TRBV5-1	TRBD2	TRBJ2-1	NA	TGCGCCAGCAGCATACACTTGACTAGCGGTAACAATGAGCAGTTCTTC	CASSIHLTSGNNEQFF
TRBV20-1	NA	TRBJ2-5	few	TGCAGTGCTAGAGTGGTAGCGAGTCAAGAGACCCAGTACTTC	CSARVVASQETQYF
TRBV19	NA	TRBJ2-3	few	TGTGCCAGTAGTATAGGAGCGAGCCCCAGGACCCAGTATTTT	CASSIGASPRTQYF
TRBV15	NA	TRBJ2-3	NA	TGTGCCACCAGCAGACCCGAGCGCACAGATACGCAGTATTTT	CATSRPERTDTQYF
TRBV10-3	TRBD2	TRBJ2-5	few	TGTGCCATCAGTGAGGGACCAGCGGGAGAGGAGACCCAGTACTTC	CAISEGPAGEETQYF
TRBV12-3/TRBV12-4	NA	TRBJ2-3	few	TGTGCCAGCAGTTCCGGGGGAGGAACCGCAGATACGCAGTATTTT	CASSSGGGTADTQYF
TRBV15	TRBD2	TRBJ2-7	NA	TGTGCCACCAGCAGAGATTTAGGCTACAGCGGGAGCTACGAGCAGTACTTC	CATSRDLGYSGSYEQYF
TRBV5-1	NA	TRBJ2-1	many	TGCGCCAGCAGCTTGAATGTTGGGGGGAGCTCCTACAATGAGCAGTTCTTC	CASSLNVGGSSYNEQFF
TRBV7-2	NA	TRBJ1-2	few	TGTGCCAGCAGCTTAGGGCCGACGCCCTATGGCTACACCTTC	CASSLGPTPYGYTF
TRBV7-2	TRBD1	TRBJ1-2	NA	TGTGCCAGCAGCTTCGGACAGGGCCAAGGCTACACCTTC	CASSFGQGQGYTF
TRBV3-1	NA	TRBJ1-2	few	TGTGTCAGCAGCCAAAATCAGCTTAGAGGGTTAGGTGGCTACACCTTC	CVSSQNQLRGLGGYTF
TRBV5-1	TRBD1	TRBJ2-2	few	TGCGCCAGCTTGGACAGGGAGTTCGCCGGGGAGCTGTTTTTT	CASLDREFAGELFF
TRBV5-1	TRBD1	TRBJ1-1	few	TGCGCCAGCAGCGCCCAGACAGGGGGGACTGAAGCTTTCTTT	CASSAQTGGTEAFF
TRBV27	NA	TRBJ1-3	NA	TGTGCCAGCAGTTTAAACAGGGAAAGAGGAAACACCATATATTTT	CASSLNRERGNTIYF
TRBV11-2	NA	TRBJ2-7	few	TGTGCCAGCAGCTCAGGACCGGGCGAGCAGTACTTC	CASSSGPGEQYF
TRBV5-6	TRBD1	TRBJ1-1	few	TGTGCCAGCAGCTTGGCCGTCCGGGACAGGGGGCGTGGAGCTTTCTTT	CASSLAVRDRGRGAFF
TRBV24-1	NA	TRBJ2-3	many	TGTGCCACCAGTGACCGACCCACAGATACGCAGTATTTT	CATSDRPTDTQYF
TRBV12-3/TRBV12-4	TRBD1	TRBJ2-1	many	TGTGCCACTACGGACAGGGTACATGGTGAGCAGTTCTTC	CATTDRVHGEQFF
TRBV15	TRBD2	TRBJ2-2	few	TGTGCCACCAGTCGTCTAGCGGGAGGATGGGCCGGGGAGCTGTTTTTT	CATSRLAGGWAGELFF
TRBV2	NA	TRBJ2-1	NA	TGTGCCAGCAGTGTACAGGGAAAGGACAATGAGCAGTTCTTC	CASSVQGKDNEQFF
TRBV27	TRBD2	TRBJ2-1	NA	TGTGCCAGCAGTTTAACTAGCGGGAGTAGGAATGAGCAGTTCTTC	CASSLTSGSRNEQFF
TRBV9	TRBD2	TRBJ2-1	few	TGTGCCAGCAGCGTAGGTGTTGGGACTAGTTACAATGAGCAGTTCTTC	CASSVGVGTSYNEQFF
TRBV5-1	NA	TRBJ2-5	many	TGCGCCAGCATCCCCGGGCTGGGCGGACAAGAGACCCAGTACTTC	CASIPGLGGQETQYF
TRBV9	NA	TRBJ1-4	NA	TGTGCCAGCAGCGCCGGACATGTCAGGCCCGAAAAACTGTTTTTT	CASSAGHVRPEKLFF
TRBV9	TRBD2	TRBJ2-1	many	TGTGCCAGCAGCCCTAGACTAGCGGGAGCCTACAATGAGCAGTTCTTC	CASSPRLAGAYNEQFF
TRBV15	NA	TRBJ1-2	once	TGTGCCACCAGCAGAGATACGTATGGCTACACCTTC	CATSRDTYGYTF
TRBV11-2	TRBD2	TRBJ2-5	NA	TGTGCCAGCAGCTGGGGACTAGCGGGAGGGGGGGAGACCCAGTACTTC	CASSWGLAGGGETQYF
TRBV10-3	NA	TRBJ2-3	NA	TGTGCCATCAGTGAGAGAGTGGGAGAAAACGTCGATACGCAGTATTTT	CAISERVGENVDTQYF
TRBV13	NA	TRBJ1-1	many	TGTGCCAGCAGCTTAGTAGCTGACCCGGAAGCTTTCTTT	CASSLVADPEAFF
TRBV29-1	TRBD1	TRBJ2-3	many	TGCAGCGTTGACGGGACAGGCTCCGATACGCAGTATTTT	CSVDGTGSDTQYF
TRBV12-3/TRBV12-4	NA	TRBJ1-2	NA	TGTGCCAGCAGCCTGCGGCGGATTCACGGCTACACCTTC	CASSLRRIHGYTF
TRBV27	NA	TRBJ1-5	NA	TGTGCCAGCAGTTTAGCAGGGGCGGGCAATCAGCCCCAGCATTTT	CASSLAGAGNQPQHF
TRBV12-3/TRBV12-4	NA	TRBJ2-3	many	TGTGCCAGCAGCTTCATGCTCAGCACAGATACGCAGTATTTT	CASSFMLSTDTQYF
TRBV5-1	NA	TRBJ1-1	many	TGCGCCAGCAGCTTGGAGGCAGGTTCGAACACTGAAGCTTTCTTT	CASSLEAGSNTEAFF
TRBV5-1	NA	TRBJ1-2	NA	TGCGCCAGCAGAGAAGGGGAAAGGGATGGCTACACCTTC	CASREGERDGYTF
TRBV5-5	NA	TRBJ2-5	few	TGTGCCAGCAGCTCAGACAAGTTCCAAGAGACCCAGTACTTC	CASSSDKFQETQYF
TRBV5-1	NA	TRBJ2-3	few	TGCGCCAGCAGCTTGGACCGGGTGGCGTATTTT	CASSLDRVAYF
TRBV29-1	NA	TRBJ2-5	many	TGCAGCGTTGGAGGTTCGGGAGAGACCCAGTACTTC	CSVGGSGETQYF
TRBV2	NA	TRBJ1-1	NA	TGTGCCAGCTCAAGTCCCTTGAACACTGAAGCTTTCTTT	CASSSPLNTEAFF
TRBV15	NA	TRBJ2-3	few	TGTGCCACCTCTACTCGGCGTTATACAGATACGCAGTATTTT	CATSTRRYTDTQYF
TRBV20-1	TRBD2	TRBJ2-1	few	TGCAGTGCTGGACTAGCGGGAGCTCATGAGCAGTTCTTC	CSAGLAGAHEQFF
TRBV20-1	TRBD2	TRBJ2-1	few	TGCAGTGCTAGAGGACTAGCGGGAGTAACCTACAATGAGCAGTTCTTC	CSARGLAGVTYNEQFF
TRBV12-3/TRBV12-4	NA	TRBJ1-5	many	TGTGCCAGCAGTTTGAGGGGACATAGCAATCAGCCCCAGCATTTT	CASSLRGHSNQPQHF
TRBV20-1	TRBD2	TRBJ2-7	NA	TGCTGTGCCCGAATCACCTCCCCGACTAGCGGGAAACTCGACGAGCAGTACTTC	CCARITSPTSGKLDEQYF
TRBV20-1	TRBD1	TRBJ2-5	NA	TGCAGTGCCGACAGGGTTCAAGAGACCCAGTACTTC	CSADRVQETQYF
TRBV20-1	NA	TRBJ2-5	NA	TGCAGTGCTAGAGCGTTTGACAGAAGCGACGTGCAAGAGACCCAGTACTTC	CSARAFDRSDVQETQYF
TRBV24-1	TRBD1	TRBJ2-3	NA	TGTGCCACCAGTGATTTAGACCCCCCGGGACAGGGGGCTCTTAGAGATACGCAGTATTTT	CATSDLDPPGQGALRDTQYF
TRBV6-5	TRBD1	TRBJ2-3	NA	TGTGCCAGCAGTTACTCTCCCGGGACAGGGTTAACTAGCACAGATACGCAGTATTTT	CASSYSPGTGLTSTDTQYF
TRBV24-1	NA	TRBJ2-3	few	TGTGCCACCAGTGACCCCCGGACGGTAGCAGATACGCAGTATTTT	CATSDPRTVADTQYF
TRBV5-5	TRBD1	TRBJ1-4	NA	TGTGCCAGCAGCCCGACAACGGGACAGGGTGAAAAACTGTTTTTT	CASSPTTGQGEKLFF
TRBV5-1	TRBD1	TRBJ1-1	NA	TGCGCCAGCAGCTTTGTATTACTAACAGGGGTAAGAATCTCTGAAGCTTTCTTT	CASSFVLLTGVRISEAFF